A selection of T cell receptor beta chains follows, all from one sample in a study of control samples from healthy donors and cancer patients. The method was immunoSEQ multiplex PCR; TCRdb's version includes in-frame clones alone and lacks a portion of them. The table includes about 100,000 clones, about 85% detected once. Specimen: blood. The receptors derive from a man aged 30 to 45 in good health. CDR3s include the opening cysteine and the closing phenylalanine or tryptophan. D genes are given only for firm matches. The size entry is marked missing in some rows and otherwise reads once, few, many or a size class.

V: TRBV28; D: -; size: -; J: TRBJ1-4; CDR3: CATTPQGATLELFF; DNA: TGTGCCACGACCCCACAGGGAGCCACGCTGGAACTGTTTTTT
V: TRBV15; D: TRBD2; size: -; J: TRBJ2-1; CDR3: CATSRSRLAGRNEQFF; DNA: TGTGCCACCAGCAGGAGCAGACTAGCGGGGAGAAATGAGCAGTTCTTC
V: TRBV14; D: -; size: -; J: TRBJ2-2; CDR3: CASSLWTGELFF; DNA: TGTGCCAGCAGCCTATGGACCGGGGAGCTGTTTTTT
V: TRBV20-1; D: -; size: once; J: TRBJ2-1; CDR3: CSASSPPVSYNEQFF; DNA: TGCAGTGCTAGTTCCCCCCCCGTCTCCTACAATGAGCAGTTCTTC
V: TRBV18; D: -; size: -; J: TRBJ1-1; CDR3: CASSGNGDTEAFF; DNA: TGTGCCAGCTCAGGGAATGGGGACACTGAAGCTTTCTTT
V: TRBV3-1/TRBV3-2; D: -; size: -; J: TRBJ1-6; CDR3: CASSQVSGNSPLHF; DNA: TGTGCCAGCAGCCAAGTCTCGGGGAATTCACCCCTCCACTTT
V: TRBV24-1; D: -; size: -; J: TRBJ2-1; CDR3: CATRETGRNEQFF; DNA: TGTGCCACCAGGGAGACAGGGAGGAATGAGCAGTTCTTC
V: TRBV5-6; D: -; size: once; J: TRBJ1-4; CDR3: CASSLVGDRTNEKLFF; DNA: TGTGCCAGCAGCTTGGTGGGGGATAGGACTAATGAAAAACTGTTTTTT
V: TRBV7-9; D: TRBD1; size: -; J: TRBJ1-4; CDR3: CASSWGQGGEKLFF; DNA: TGTGCCAGCAGCTGGGGACAGGGTGGAGAAAAACTGTTTTTT
V: TRBV3-1/TRBV3-2; D: -; size: once; J: TRBJ2-2; CDR3: CASRVEGGTGELFF; DNA: TGTGCCAGCCGAGTTGAGGGGGGTACCGGGGAGCTGTTTTTT
V: TRBV5-1; D: -; size: -; J: TRBJ2-4; CDR3: CASSPGGAKNIQYF; DNA: TGCGCCAGCAGCCCTGGTGGTGCCAAAAACATTCAGTACTTC
V: TRBV30; D: TRBD1; size: -; J: TRBJ1-6; CDR3: CAFTNRDRASPLHF; DNA: TGTGCCTTTACTAACCGGGACAGGGCGTCACCCCTCCACTTT
V: TRBV19; D: -; size: -; J: TRBJ1-4; CDR3: CASRKEPGHRVEEKLFF; DNA: TGTGCCAGTAGAAAAGAGCCGGGACACCGGGTGGAGGAAAAACTGTTTTTT
V: TRBV5-1; D: -; size: -; J: TRBJ1-1; CDR3: CASSLGSTEAFF; DNA: TGCGCCAGCAGCTTGGGGAGCACTGAAGCTTTCTTT
V: TRBV12-3/TRBV12-4; D: -; size: -; J: TRBJ2-3; CDR3: CASMGVTDTQYF; DNA: TGTGCCAGCATGGGGGTCACAGATACGCAGTATTTT
V: TRBV2; D: -; size: -; J: TRBJ1-2; CDR3: CASSLLTPNYGYTF; DNA: TGTGCCAGCAGCCTACTAACACCGAACTATGGCTACACCTTC
V: TRBV6-5; D: TRBD1; size: -; J: TRBJ2-7; CDR3: CASSTPTGLLYEQYF; DNA: TGTGCCAGCAGTACCCCGACAGGGTTACTCTACGAGCAGTACTTC
V: TRBV7-8; D: TRBD1; size: -; J: TRBJ1-2; CDR3: CASSPGQGDQYGYTF; DNA: TGTGCCAGCAGTCCGGGACAGGGAGACCAATATGGCTACACCTTC
V: TRBV9; D: TRBD1; size: -; J: TRBJ1-2; CDR3: CASGRGTGDGYTF; DNA: TGTGCCAGCGGACGCGGGACAGGGGATGGCTACACCTTC
V: TRBV11-2; D: TRBD1; size: -; J: TRBJ1-2; CDR3: CASSFQGGPTLNYGYTF; DNA: TGTGCCAGCAGCTTCCAGGGGGGGCCGACCCTTAACTATGGCTACACCTTC
V: TRBV5-1; D: -; size: -; J: TRBJ2-3; CDR3: CASRPQRFSTDTQYF; DNA: TGCGCCAGCCGCCCCCAGCGGTTTAGCACAGATACGCAGTATTTT
V: TRBV2; D: TRBD1; size: -; J: TRBJ2-3; CDR3: CASNRDRDTDTQYF; DNA: TGTGCCAGCAATAGGGACAGGGACACAGATACGCAGTATTTT
V: TRBV6-2/TRBV6-3; D: -; size: -; J: TRBJ1-6; CDR3: CASSPELSYNSPLHF; DNA: TGTGCCAGCAGCCCAGAACTCTCCTATAATTCACCCCTCCACTTT
V: TRBV25-1; D: TRBD1; size: once; J: TRBJ2-7; CDR3: CASSEQGQGHYEQYF; DNA: TGTGCCAGCAGTGAACAAGGACAGGGACACTACGAGCAGTACTTC
V: TRBV7-2; D: -; size: -; J: TRBJ1-5; CDR3: CASSLNGDSNQPQHF; DNA: TGTGCCAGCAGCTTAAATGGGGATAGCAATCAGCCCCAGCATTTT
V: TRBV9; D: -; size: -; J: TRBJ2-7; CDR3: CASSTRQVSYEQYF; DNA: TGTGCCAGCAGCACTAGACAGGTCTCCTACGAGCAGTACTTC
V: TRBV10-1; D: TRBD1; size: -; J: TRBJ2-1; CDR3: CASRQGFAYNEQFF; DNA: TGCGCCAGCCGACAGGGTTTCGCCTACAATGAGCAGTTCTTC
V: TRBV11-2; D: TRBD2; size: once; J: TRBJ2-5; CDR3: CASSFSGGGETQYF; DNA: TGTGCCAGCAGCTTTAGTGGGGGGGGAGAGACCCAGTACTTC
V: TRBV6-1; D: -; size: -; J: TRBJ2-3; CDR3: CASSDAPDATDTQYF; DNA: TGTGCCAGCAGTGATGCCCCGGACGCCACAGATACGCAGTATTTT
V: TRBV19; D: -; size: few; J: TRBJ1-5; CDR3: CASNPGTYQPQHF; DNA: TGTGCCAGTAATCCCGGCACATATCAGCCCCAGCATTTT
V: TRBV24-1; D: TRBD1; size: -; J: TRBJ1-5; CDR3: CATSEATGLGPQHF; DNA: TGTGCCACCAGTGAAGCGACAGGGTTGGGGCCCCAGCATTTT
V: TRBV11-2; D: -; size: -; J: TRBJ1-1; CDR3: CASSTDRNTEAFF; DNA: TGTGCCAGCAGCACGGACAGGAACACTGAAGCTTTCTTT